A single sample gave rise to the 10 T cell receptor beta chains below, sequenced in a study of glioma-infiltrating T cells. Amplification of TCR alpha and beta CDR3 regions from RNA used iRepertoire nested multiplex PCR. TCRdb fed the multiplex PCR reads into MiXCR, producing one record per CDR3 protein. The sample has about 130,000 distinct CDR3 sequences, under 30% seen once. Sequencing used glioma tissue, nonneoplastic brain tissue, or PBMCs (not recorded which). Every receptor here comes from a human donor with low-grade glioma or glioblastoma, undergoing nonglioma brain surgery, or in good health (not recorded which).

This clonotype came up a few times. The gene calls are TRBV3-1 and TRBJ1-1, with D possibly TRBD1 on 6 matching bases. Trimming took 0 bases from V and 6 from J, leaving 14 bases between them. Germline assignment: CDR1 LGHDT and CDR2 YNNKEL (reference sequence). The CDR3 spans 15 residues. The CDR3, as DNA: TGTGCCAGCAGCCAAGATGTTTCAGGGGTGGCTGAAGCTTTCTTT. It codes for CASSQDVSGVAEAFF.

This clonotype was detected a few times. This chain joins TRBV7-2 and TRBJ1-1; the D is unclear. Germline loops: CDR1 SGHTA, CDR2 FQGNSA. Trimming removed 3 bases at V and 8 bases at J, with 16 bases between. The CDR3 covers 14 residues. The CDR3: CASSFYGLSGEAFF. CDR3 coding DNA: TGTGCCAGCAGCTTTTACGGACTCTCGGGGGAAGCTTTCTTT.

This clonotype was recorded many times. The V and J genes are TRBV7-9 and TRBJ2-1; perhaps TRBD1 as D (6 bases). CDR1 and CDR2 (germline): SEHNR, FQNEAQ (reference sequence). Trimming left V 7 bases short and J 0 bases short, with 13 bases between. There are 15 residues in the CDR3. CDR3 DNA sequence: TGTGCCAGCACCCAGGGACAAAGCTCCTACAATGAGCAGTTCTTC. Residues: CASTQGQSSYNEQFF.

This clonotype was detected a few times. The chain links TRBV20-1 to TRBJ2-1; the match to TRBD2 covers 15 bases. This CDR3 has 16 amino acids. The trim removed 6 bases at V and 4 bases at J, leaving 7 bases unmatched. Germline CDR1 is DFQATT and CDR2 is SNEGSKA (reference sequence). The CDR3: CSAPGLAGGNYNEQFF. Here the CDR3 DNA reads TGCAGTGCCCCGGGACTAGCGGGGGGCAATTACAATGAGCAGTTCTTC.

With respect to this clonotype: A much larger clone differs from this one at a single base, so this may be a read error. The CDR3 DNA reads as TGCAGTGCTGATAGAAAGGGCCGCTCTGGAAACACCATATATTTT. Its translation is CSADRKGRSGNTIYF. The genes are TRBV20-1 and TRBJ1-3; D gene ambiguous. CDR1 and CDR2 (germline): DFQATT, SNEGSKA (reference sequence). The CDR3 consists of 15 residues. Trimming took 5 bases from V and 0 from J, leaving 14 bases between them.

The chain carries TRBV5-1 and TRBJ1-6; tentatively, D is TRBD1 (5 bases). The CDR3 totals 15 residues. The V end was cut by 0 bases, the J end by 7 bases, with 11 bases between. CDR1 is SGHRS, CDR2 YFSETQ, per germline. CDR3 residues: CASSLAGFENSPLHF. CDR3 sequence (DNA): TGCGCCAGCAGCTTGGCAGGGTTTGAAAATTCACCCCTCCACTTT.

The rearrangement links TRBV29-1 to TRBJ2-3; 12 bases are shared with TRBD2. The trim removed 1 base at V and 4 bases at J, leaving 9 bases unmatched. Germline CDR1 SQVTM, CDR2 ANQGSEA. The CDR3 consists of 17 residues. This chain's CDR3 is CSVEAGTSGFSADTQYF. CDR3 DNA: TGCAGCGTTGAAGCCGGGACTAGCGGGTTTAGCGCAGATACGCAGTATTTT.

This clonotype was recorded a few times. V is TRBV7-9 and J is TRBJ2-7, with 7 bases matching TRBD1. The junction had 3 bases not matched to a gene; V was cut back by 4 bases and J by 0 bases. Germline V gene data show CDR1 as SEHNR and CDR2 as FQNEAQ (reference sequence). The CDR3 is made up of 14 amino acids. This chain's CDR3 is CASSSDRDSYEQYV. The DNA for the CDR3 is TGTGCCAGCAGCTCCGACAGGGACTCCTACGAGCAGTACGTC.

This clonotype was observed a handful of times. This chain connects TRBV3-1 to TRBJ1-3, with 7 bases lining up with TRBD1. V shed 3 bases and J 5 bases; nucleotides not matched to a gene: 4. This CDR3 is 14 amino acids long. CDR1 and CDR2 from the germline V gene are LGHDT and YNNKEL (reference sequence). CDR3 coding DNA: TGTGCCAGCAGCCAGGCGGGACAGCGAAACACCATATATTTT. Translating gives CASSQAGQRNTIYF.

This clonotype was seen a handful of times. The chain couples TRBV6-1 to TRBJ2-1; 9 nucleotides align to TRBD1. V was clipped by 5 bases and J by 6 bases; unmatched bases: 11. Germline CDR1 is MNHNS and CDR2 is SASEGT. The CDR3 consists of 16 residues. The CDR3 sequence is CASSTTGGSWGNEQFF. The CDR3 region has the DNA TGTGCCAGCAGTACCACAGGGGGCTCATGGGGCAATGAGCAGTTCTTC.